Presented here are 24 T cell receptor beta chains from one specimen sequenced in a study of CD8+ T cells in alopecia areata. Alopecia areata patients had lesional scalp punch biopsies and peripheral blood taken from them. RNA was isolated and reverse transcribed to cDNA, the sequencing template. Clones were sequenced by immunoSEQ multiplex PCR, and TCRdb holds only the in-frame ones, with some missing. The sample carries some 10,000 clones, roughly 60% recorded once. This material consisted of skin, taken at week 0. The source of these receptors is a human donor with alopecia areata.

The J gene is TRBJ2-1, the V gene TRBV4-1, with TRBD1 as a possible D gene (6 bases). Germline lookup yields CDR1 MGHRA and CDR2 YSYEKL. CDR3 length equals 17 residues. The ends were cut back, 4 bases at V and 3 bases at J, with 19 bases in the middle. The CDR3 coding sequence is TGCGCCAGCAGCCCCTGGACAGAGGAGGCTCTCTACAATGAGCAGTTCTTC. Its translation is CASSPWTEEALYNEQFF.

The rearrangement joins TRBV7-8 to TRBJ1-1, with a tentative D call TRBD1 (6 bases). Germline V gene sequence: CDR1 SGHVS, CDR2 FQNEAQ. The ends were cut back, 5 bases at V and 1 base at J, with 11 bases in the middle. The CDR3 has 14 residues. The CDR3 is CASSRDRKNTEAFF. In DNA form, the CDR3 reads TGTGCCAGCAGCCGTGACAGGAAGAACACTGAAGCTTTCTTT. The variable domain in full, completed from reference TRBV7-8 and TRBJ1-1, reads GAGVSQSPRYKVAKRGQDVALRCDPISGHVSLFWYQQALGQGPEFLTYFQNEAQLDKSGLPSDRFFAERPEGSVSTLKIQRTQQEDSAVYLCASSRDRKNTEAFFGQGTRLTVV.

A single count supports this clone. The rearrangement joins TRBV7-9 to TRBJ2-1, with D possibly being TRBD1 (6 bases). V was shortened by 7 bases and J by 11 bases, with 12 bases between the two germline ends. The germline V gene has CDR1 SEHNR and CDR2 FQNEAQ (reference sequence). This CDR3 is built from 11 residues. This CDR3 is CASNSGDKQFF. The CDR3 DNA reads as TGTGCCAGCAACTCAGGGGATAAGCAGTTCTTC.

This chain connects TRBV7-6 to TRBJ2-5; D uncertain. From germline, CDR1 is SGHVS and CDR2 FNYEAQ. The CDR3 consists of 12 residues. With 1 base removed from V and 4 bases from J, the gap between germline ends came to 4 bases. The CDR3 nucleotides are TGTGCCAGCAGCTTAGACCGAGAGACCCAGTACTTC. Its protein product is CASSLDRETQYF.

V usage is TRBV7-9 and J usage is TRBJ1-1, with a possible D match to TRBD1 (6 bases). V gave up 7 bases and J gave up 7 bases, with 10 bases separating them. Germline CDR1 SEHNR, CDR2 FQNEAQ (reference sequence). CDR3 size: 11 residues. The chain's CDR3 is CASTGQLEAFF. In DNA, the CDR3 is TGTGCCAGCACCGGACAGCTTGAAGCTTTCTTT.

This clone was seen only once. The genes are TRBV9 and TRBJ2-4; 10 nucleotides align to TRBD2. This CDR3 is 18 amino acids long. J lost 6 bases, V lost 0 bases, and 12 bases had no gene match. The V gene's germline CDR1 is SGDLS and CDR2 YYNGEE. The CDR3 coding sequence is TGTGCCAGCAGCGTAGGGGACCGAGCTAGCGGGGGCGGAAACATTCAGTACTTC. It is translated as CASSVGDRASGGGNIQYF.

This clone was detected a few times. The chain joins TRBV19 to TRBJ1-5; a possible D gene is TRBD1 (6 bases). The germline CDR1 and CDR2 sequences are LNHDA and SQIVND (reference sequence). The CDR3 sequence is 13 residues long. The germline V and J ends were trimmed by 8 bases and 7 bases, with 15 bases remaining between them. CDR3 DNA sequence: TGTGCCAGTTGGTCGGTCGGGGGCCAGCCCCAGCATTTT. Amino acids: CASWSVGGQPQHF. Combining the CDR3 with reference TRBV19 and TRBJ1-5 gives the whole variable domain DGGITQSPKYLFRKEGQNVTLSCEQNLNHDAMYWYRQDPGQGLRLIYYSQIVNDFQKGDIAEGYSVSREKKESFPLTVTSAQKNPTAFYLCASWSVGGQPQHFGDGTRLSIL.

This chain connects TRBV5-1 to TRBJ2-1; possible D gene TRBD2, 6 bases. Per the germline V gene, CDR1 is SGHRS and CDR2 is YFSETQ. CDR3 length: 16 amino acids. V gave up 8 bases and J gave up 2 bases, with 20 bases separating them. In DNA form, the CDR3 reads TGCGCCAGTTCCGGGTCTCCGGGACTGCCCTACAATGAGCAGTTCTTC. It translates to CASSGSPGLPYNEQFF.

The genes are TRBV9 and TRBJ2-1, with D perhaps matching TRBD1 or TRBD2 (7 bases each). The CDR3 has 17 residues. CDR1 and CDR2 from the germline V gene are SGDLS and YYNGEE. The ends were cut back, 0 bases at V and 2 bases at J, with 15 bases in the middle. Here the CDR3 DNA reads TGTGCCAGCAGCGTAGAAAGCGGGACAGTCGCCTACAATGAGCAGTTCTTC. Residues: CASSVESGTVAYNEQFF.

This clone was picked up a small number of times. CDR3 sequence reads: CASSLDPGAWEQYF. Written as DNA, the CDR3 is TGCGCCAGCAGCTTGGACCCGGGGGCATGGGAGCAGTACTTC. V and J are TRBV5-1 and TRBJ2-7, with D perhaps assigned TRBD1 or TRBD2 (6 bases each). CDR3 length equals 14 residues. Trimming cost V 0 bases and J 7 bases, with 14 bases left between them. Per germline, CDR1 SGHRS and CDR2 YFSETQ.

This clone has a handful of counts. This rearrangement joins TRBV10-3 to TRBJ2-3, with D possibly being TRBD1 or TRBD2 (5 bases each). The CDR3 length is 12 residues. V lost 8 bases, J lost 2 bases, and 8 bases lay in between. From germline, CDR1 is ENHRY and CDR2 SYGVKD. CDR3 in DNA: TGTGCCATCGGGGGAGTCACAGATACGCAGTATTTT. Encoded protein: CAIGGVTDTQYF.

The chain recombines TRBV27 with TRBJ2-7, with TRBD2 matching 9 bases. Germline V gene data show CDR1 as MNHEY and CDR2 as SMNVEV (reference sequence). This CDR3 is 18 amino acids long. The V segment lost 5 bases and the J segment 2 bases; nucleotides outside the gene matches: 16. The CDR3 sequence: CASSPLAGALGPPYEQYF. CDR3 DNA sequence: TGTGCCAGCAGTCCTTTAGCGGGAGCCTTAGGACCTCCCTACGAGCAGTACTTC.

In this sample, this clone turned up a few times. The CDR3 reads CASSSLRRLAGTSTDTQYF. The CDR3 bases are TGTGCCAGCAGCTCCCTCCGGCGACTAGCGGGGACGAGCACAGATACGCAGTATTTT. The chain recombines TRBV7-9 with TRBJ2-3, with 11 bases aligning to TRBD2. Looked up from germline, CDR1 is SEHNR and CDR2 is FQNEAQ (reference sequence). CDR3 length: 19 amino acids. The V gene end was trimmed by 4 bases and the J gene end by 0 bases; junction bases not matched to a gene: 12.

This clone was seen a few times. The chain employs TRBV7-9 and TRBJ2-7, with TRBD2 matching over 9 bases. The CDR3 is 14 residues long. Germline CDR1 and CDR2: SEHNR and FQNEAQ (reference sequence). After removal of 6 bases from V and 4 bases from J, the junction contained 7 bases not matched to a gene. The CDR3 coding sequence is TGTGCCAGCAGTTCCAAGCGGGAGGAATACGAGCAGTACTTC. It translates to CASSSKREEYEQYF.

The genes are TRBV19 and TRBJ2-6; maybe TRBD2 (7 bases). V lost 6 bases to trimming and J lost 3 bases, with 21 bases between them. CDR1 is LNHDA and CDR2 is SQIVND in the germline V gene (reference sequence). The CDR3 loop spans 18 amino acids. DNA of the CDR3: TGTGCCAGTAGCGAAACAGGGAGGGGAATTAGTGGGGCCAACGTCCTGACTTTC. Translated: CASSETGRGISGANVLTF.

Only a few counts were recorded for this clone. The rearrangement links TRBV11-2 to TRBJ2-3; D is unclear. In germline, CDR1 is SGHAT, CDR2 FQNNGV. V shed 3 bases and J shed 1 base, with 11 bases lying between them. The CDR3 has 15 residues. This CDR3 reads CASSLRRQGTDTQYF. The DNA for the CDR3 is TGTGCCAGCAGCTTGAGGCGCCAGGGCACAGATACGCAGTATTTT. The full variable domain, in which reference TRBV11-2 and TRBJ2-3 provide the parts outside the CDR3, is EAGVAQSPRYKIIEKRQSVAFWCNPISGHATLYWYQQILGQGPKLLIQFQNNGVVDDSQLPKDRFSAERLKGVDSTLKIQPAKLEDSAVYLCASSLRRQGTDTQYFGPGTRLTVL.

In the case of this clone: One end of the junction does not line up with germline, which may come from a read error. This chain uses TRBV6-1 with TRBJ1-6; 7 bases are a match to TRBD1. The CDR3 loop spans 15 amino acids. Germline-derived CDR1 and CDR2 are MNHNS and SASEGT. The CDR3 DNA is TGTGCCAGCACCCGAAGACAGGGTCAAGCCACTCCCGTGACCTTT. Its translation: CASTRRQGQATPVTF.

The chain links TRBV10-3 to TRBJ2-7; 12 bases map to TRBD2. The trim removed 4 bases at V and 3 bases at J, leaving 16 bases unmatched. Germline CDR1 reads ENHRY; CDR2 reads SYGVKD. CDR3 length: 19 residues. The CDR3: CAISVALLAGGPLHYEQYF. The CDR3 nucleotides are TGTGCCATCAGTGTAGCCTTACTAGCGGGGGGACCCTTACACTACGAGCAGTACTTC.

The chain uses TRBV6-1 and TRBJ2-5; D may be TRBD1 (6 bases). This CDR3 spans 13 amino acids. From germline, CDR1 is MNHNS and CDR2 SASEGT. Trimming took off 6 bases at V and 5 bases at J, with 13 bases between the two ends. The chain's CDR3 is CASRSDSSETQYF. The CDR3 DNA sequence: TGTGCCAGCAGATCGGACAGTTCCGAGACCCAGTACTTC.

This clone has more than one count but fewer than ten. The V call is TRBV6-9, the J call TRBJ2-1; D not resolved. Germline V gene sequence: CDR1 MNHGY, CDR2 SVAAGI. The CDR3 has 16 residues. Trimming took off 5 bases at V and 5 bases at J, with 19 bases between the two ends. The DNA for the CDR3 is TGTGCCAGCAGTGAAGTCGCAGGCCCGTCTCACAATGAGCAGTTCTTC. It yields the protein CASSEVAGPSHNEQFF.

The J gene is TRBJ1-5, the V gene TRBV21-1. TRBV21-1 is described as a pseudogene. The CDR3 spans 21 residues. The CDR3 loop is CASSVEYSAWRGGYSNQPQHF. In nucleotides, the CDR3 is TGTGCCAGCAGCGTGGAGTATTCAGCGTGGAGGGGGGGGTATAGCAATCAGCCCCAGCATTTT.

The rearrangement uses TRBV2 and TRBJ1-1; 8 bases are a match to TRBD1. Trimming cost V 5 bases and J 3 bases; bases outside gene matches: 2. Germline CDR1 SNHLY, CDR2 FYNNEI. The CDR3 is 13 amino acids. This chain's CDR3 is CASSQDRDTEAFF. The CDR3 region has the DNA TGTGCCAGCAGTCAGGACAGGGACACTGAAGCTTTCTTT.

This clone was found a few times. The V call is TRBV30, the J call TRBJ2-3; D gene unclear. Trimming shortened V by 3 bases and J by 1 base, and 11 bases separated the two germline ends. This CDR3 region has 14 residues. Germline values: CDR1 GTSNPN, CDR2 SVGIG (reference sequence). CDR3 in DNA: TGTGCCTGGAGAATGGGAAGAGGCACAGATACGCAGTATTTT. This translates into CAWRMGRGTDTQYF.

The chain is built from TRBV6-1 and TRBJ1-3, with no clear D. With the DNA end fitting TRBJ2-2 better, the J assignment may be wrong. This CDR3 has 12 residues. The germline V gene has CDR1 MNHNS and CDR2 SASEGT. The CDR3 nucleotides are TGTGCCAGCAGTGAACTGACCGGGGAGCTGTTTTTT. This encodes CASSELTGELFF.